Listed below are T cell receptor beta chains from one sample, sequenced in a study of T cells in localized non-small cell lung cancer. The assay was immunoSEQ multiplex PCR, and TCRdb's table has in-frame clones only and misses some. The sample shows under 35,000 clones, nearly 90% of them seen only once. Sample: peripheral blood mononuclear cells, taken before any cancer treatment. The source of these receptors is a woman aged 40-70 years with stage III lung adenocarcinoma. Both conserved end residues are part of each CDR3. The order of the fields is clone size, D gene, V gene, J gene, CDR3 DNA, CDR3 protein. A D gene is named only where the DNA matches it firmly. Clone size is shown for a subset of rows, as once, few, many or a class of expanded clone.

NA	TRBD1	TRBV18	TRBJ2-4	TGTGCCAGCTCACCACCGGGACAGGGGAGAGCCAAAAACATTCAGTACTTC	CASSPPGQGRAKNIQYF
once	NA	TRBV5-5	TRBJ1-5	TGTGCCAGCAGCTTGGCAGGGCTGAGCAATCAGCCCCAGCATTTT	CASSLAGLSNQPQHF
NA	NA	TRBV5-1	TRBJ2-3	TGCGCCAGCAGCTCAACAGGGTCTACTAGCACAGATACGCAGTATTTT	CASSSTGSTSTDTQYF
NA	NA	TRBV9	TRBJ1-5	TGTGCCAGCAGCGTAGCGGGGGGTACTCAGCCCCAGCATTTT	CASSVAGGTQPQHF
NA	TRBD1	TRBV5-1	TRBJ2-7	TGCGCCAGCATGCCGGGACAGGAATTTTACGAGCAGTACTTC	CASMPGQEFYEQYF
NA	TRBD2	TRBV18	TRBJ2-1	TGTGCCAGCTCACCAACCTCTCCGGGAGGGCCCTACAATGAGCAGTTCTTC	CASSPTSPGGPYNEQFF
NA	NA	TRBV27	TRBJ2-1	TGTGCCAGCAGTTTAAAGGTGGCTCTGGGCCCCCTACCCCACAATGAGCAGTTCTTC	CASSLKVALGPLPHNEQFF
NA	NA	TRBV28	TRBJ2-7	TGTGCCAGCAGTTACCCTGACGGTGGGCCCACCTACGAGCAGTACTTC	CASSYPDGGPTYEQYF
NA	NA	TRBV5-1	TRBJ2-7	TGCGCCAGCAGCAGTGGGGGCGGCCGGTGGGACGAGCAGTACTTC	CASSSGGGRWDEQYF
NA	NA	TRBV7-8	TRBJ2-5	TGTGCCAGCAGCTTCAGGGTCTTAGAGACCCAGTACTTC	CASSFRVLETQYF
NA	NA	TRBV7-2	TRBJ2-7	TGTGCCAGCAGCTCCCTGAGAGCGGGCGACTACGAGCAGTACTTC	CASSSLRAGDYEQYF
NA	NA	TRBV7-2	TRBJ2-5	TGTGCCAGCAGCTTACTGCGCTCGGAGACCCAGTACTTC	CASSLLRSETQYF
NA	NA	TRBV7-2	TRBJ2-3	TGTGCCAGCAGCTTAGGGTCGCGGACGCAGTATTTT	CASSLGSRTQYF
once	TRBD1	TRBV27	TRBJ1-1	TGTGCCAGCAGTCCGGGGGACAGGGGGATTTCTGAAGCTTTCTTT	CASSPGDRGISEAFF
NA	TRBD1	TRBV4-2	TRBJ2-5	TGTGCCAGCAGCCCGCGACAGGGTTCCGAGACCCAGTACTTC	CASSPRQGSETQYF
NA	NA	TRBV10-3	TRBJ1-1	TGTGCCATCAGCCCCCGTGGCAGTGGGCGCACTGAAGCTTTCTTT	CAISPRGSGRTEAFF
NA	NA	TRBV9	TRBJ2-3	TGTGCCAGCAGCTCCCTCCAACTAGCAGGTGATACGCAGTATTTT	CASSSLQLAGDTQYF
NA	NA	TRBV7-3	TRBJ2-3	TGTGCCAGCAGCTTAGGGGTCAAAGGGGCAGATACGCAGTATTTT	CASSLGVKGADTQYF
NA	TRBD1	TRBV5-4	TRBJ2-5	TGTGCCAGCAGCTTGGGACAGGGGTACCAAGAGACCCAGTACTTC	CASSLGQGYQETQYF
NA	NA	TRBV4-3	TRBJ1-5	TGCGCCAGCAGCCCCCGTTGGGGCGGCAATCAGCCCCAGCATTTT	CASSPRWGGNQPQHF
few	NA	TRBV7-9	TRBJ1-1	TGTGCCAGCAGCTTAGAAATGAACACTGAAGCTTTCTTT	CASSLEMNTEAFF
NA	TRBD1	TRBV5-4	TRBJ1-1	TGTGCCAGCAGCACGACAGGGGCTGGGGCTTTCTTT	CASSTTGAGAFF
NA	NA	TRBV27	TRBJ1-4	TGTGCCAGCACCCCAACCGGGACTTTGAATGAAAAACTGTTTTTT	CASTPTGTLNEKLFF
NA	TRBD2	TRBV5-4	TRBJ2-2	TGTGCCAGCAGCTCAGGGACTAGCGGATCGACCGGGGAGCTGTTTTTT	CASSSGTSGSTGELFF
NA	NA	TRBV2	TRBJ2-5	TGTGCCAGCACCACCGACACCGCACCCCAAGAGACCCAGTACTTC	CASTTDTAPQETQYF
NA	TRBD1	TRBV10-3	TRBJ1-1	TGTGCCATCAGTGAGGGACAGGGAGCAGCTTTCTTT	CAISEGQGAAFF
NA	NA	TRBV5-4	TRBJ1-1	TGTGCCAGCAGCTTGGCCGGGCGGAACACTGAAGCTTTCTTT	CASSLAGRNTEAFF
NA	TRBD1	TRBV2	TRBJ1-4	TGTGCCAGCAGACCACTACAGGGGCTAGGAGAAAAACTGTTTTTT	CASRPLQGLGEKLFF
NA	TRBD1	TRBV27	TRBJ2-7	TGTGCCAGCAGTTCCTACAGGGGTGGCCCCTTGTACGAGCAGTACTTC	CASSSYRGGPLYEQYF
NA	TRBD2	TRBV30	TRBJ2-3	TGTGCCTGGGGGACTACCACAGATACGCAGTATTTT	CAWGTTTDTQYF
NA	TRBD1	TRBV5-4	TRBJ2-3	TGTGCCAGCAGCTTGGGAGGGGGCGCGGATATGGATACGCAGTATTTT	CASSLGGGADMDTQYF
NA	TRBD1	TRBV27	TRBJ1-5	TGTGCCAGCAGTTTAACATTTAGGTTGACAGGGGGTCATCAGCCCCAGCATTTT	CASSLTFRLTGGHQPQHF
NA	TRBD1	TRBV7-2	TRBJ1-5	TGTGCCAGCAGCGTGGGACAGTCTCAGCCCCAGCATTTT	CASSVGQSQPQHF
NA	NA	TRBV29-1	TRBJ2-3	TGCAGCGTTGTCCCAGGGACAGATACGCAGTATTTT	CSVVPGTDTQYF
NA	TRBD1	TRBV6-1	TRBJ2-6	TGTGCCAGCAGTGAACAGGGGGCCTCCCTCTCTGGGGCCAACGTCCTGACTTTC	CASSEQGASLSGANVLTF
NA	NA	TRBV7-3	TRBJ2-3	TGTGCCAGCAGCTTAATACTAGGACGGCTTAGCACAGATACGCAGTATTTT	CASSLILGRLSTDTQYF
NA	TRBD1	TRBV7-2	TRBJ2-7	TGTGCCAGCAGCACCACCGGGACAGGTTTCCGCGAGCAGTACTTC	CASSTTGTGFREQYF
NA	TRBD1	TRBV28	TRBJ2-7	TGTGCCAGCACCTCGAGGGGGCCTCGCACCTACGAGCAGTACTTC	CASTSRGPRTYEQYF
NA	NA	TRBV9	TRBJ1-1	TGTGCCAGCAGCGGGGGACGGGGCACTGAAGCTTTCTTT	CASSGGRGTEAFF
NA	NA	TRBV9	TRBJ1-5	TGTGCCAGCAGCGTAGCTCCGACAAGCGTCAATCAGCCCCAGCATTTT	CASSVAPTSVNQPQHF
NA	NA	TRBV5-1	TRBJ2-3	TGCGCCAGCAGCTTCCTCACCGGGCTAACTAATACGCAGTATTTT	CASSFLTGLTNTQYF
NA	NA	TRBV6-6	TRBJ1-4	TGTGCCAGCACCTACTCGCCTGGGGCAACTAATGAAAAACTGTTTTTT	CASTYSPGATNEKLFF
NA	NA	TRBV7-3	TRBJ1-2	TGTGCCAGCAGCTTAAGGGCCAGGGAGGGGTTTAACTATGGCTACACCTTC	CASSLRAREGFNYGYTF
NA	TRBD1	TRBV11-3	TRBJ2-7	TGTGCCAGCAGCGCCAGGACCGGGACAGAGGGTCACGAGCAGTACTTC	CASSARTGTEGHEQYF
once	NA	TRBV30	TRBJ2-5	TGTGCCTGGACTATAGGGACCAGAGCCTACCAAGAGACCCAGTACTTC	CAWTIGTRAYQETQYF
NA	TRBD2	TRBV7-9	TRBJ2-1	TGTGCCAGCAGCCTAGGACTAGCGGGAGATGAGCAGTTCTTC	CASSLGLAGDEQFF
once	NA	TRBV6-6	TRBJ1-2	TGTGCCAGCAGTTACAGGTCTAAAGGCTACACCTTC	CASSYRSKGYTF
once	NA	TRBV30	TRBJ2-5	TGTGCCTGGAGCCCCCTCCAAGAGACCCAGTACTTC	CAWSPLQETQYF
NA	NA	TRBV10-3	TRBJ2-7	TGTGCCATCAGGGTCGAAGGGATCCACGAGCAGTACTTC	CAIRVEGIHEQYF
NA	TRBD2	TRBV4-2	TRBJ2-5	TGTGCCAGCAGCGCAGTCGGGGGGGAAGAGACCCAGTACTTC	CASSAVGGEETQYF
NA	NA	TRBV30	TRBJ2-1	TGTGCCTGGAGTAGAGGGGGTCCCTACAATGAGCAGTTCTTC	CAWSRGGPYNEQFF